This T cell receptor (beta chain) was documented in a study of blood T cell repertoires in COVID-19. Per the study methods: Amplification of reference gene primers provided the estimated nucleated cell counts. Assay used: immunoSEQ multiplex PCR; TCRdb lists only in-frame clones, some missing. That table supplies the V and J calls and clone size; D and trimming were determined from the DNA. Of under 300,000 clones listed, 90% were seen once; the top ten hold around 2.3%. Trimming left V 7 bases short and J 0 bases short, with 14 bases between. Germline CDR1 reads LNHDA; CDR2 reads SQIVND (reference sequence). The CDR3 spans 15 residues.

The clonotype comes from an older woman with COVID-19, enrolled during active disease. Sequencing was performed on peripheral blood. The chain recombines TRBV19 with TRBJ2-3, with D possibly TRBD2 on 5 matching bases. CDR3 nucleotide sequence: TGTGCCAGTACCCTATCGCGGGTTAGCACAGATACGCAGTATTTT. Encoded protein: CASTLSRVSTDTQYF.